A selection of T cell receptor beta chains follows, all from one sample in a study of CD8 T cells in ankylosing spondylitis. TCRdb called the 5' RACE reads again in MiXCR, with one record for every CDR3 protein. Found here are 350,000 to 450,000 distinct CDR3 sequences, around 26% of them singletons; the top ten hold about 0.92%. Sequenced material: blood, either unsorted or a sorted T cell fraction (not recorded which). All receptors come from a male donor with ankylosing spondylitis. Each CDR3 is given with its conserved first and last residue.

j_call,v_call,cdr3_aa
TRBJ2-1,TRBV9,CASSARTSVYLNEQFF
TRBJ1-1,TRBV10-3,CAISGPPGTGIGTEAFF
TRBJ2-1,TRBV3-1,CASSQVLAGGTMNNEQFF
TRBJ1-4,TRBV3-1,CASSPSTWTLSTNEKLFF
TRBJ2-7,TRBV6-8,CASSYLGQETYEQYF
TRBJ1-5,TRBV3-1,CASSQKDFGLTGPQHF
TRBJ2-1,TRBV6-5,CASSTYPGQGMNEQFF
TRBJ2-1,TRBV5-1,CASSQLAGGPDEQFF
TRBJ2-1,TRBV3-1,CASSQGSAGGTYNEQFF
TRBJ2-2,TRBV20-1,CSAKQGGRTNTGELFF
TRBJ2-1,TRBV4-2,CASSPKPGLASYNEQFF
TRBJ1-2,TRBV5-1,CASSLGDRRNYGYTF
TRBJ2-1,TRBV7-9,CASSQDKVVGEQFF
TRBJ1-1,TRBV20-1,CSASSQGRGTEAFF
TRBJ1-1,TRBV6-1,CASSWDRVGNTEAFF
TRBJ2-1,TRBV7-2,CASSLAGRGRAGNEQFF
TRBJ2-2,TRBV4-1,CASSQKGGGIPNTGELFF
TRBJ1-1,TRBV5-1,CASSLVGDHTEAFF
TRBJ1-3,TRBV5-1,CASSQMEGSSGNTIYF
TRBJ1-2,TRBV20-1,CSARERGYGYTF
TRBJ2-5,TRBV7-9,CASSHTDRGSKETQYF
TRBJ2-1,TRBV11-2,CASSSESTSGSIEQFF
TRBJ2-3,TRBV5-1,CASSLEFRGADTQYF
TRBJ2-2,TRBV24-1,CATSDLTQRTGELFF
TRBJ2-1,TRBV29-1,CSVGVRGYYNEQFF
TRBJ2-2,TRBV3-1,CASSPRELAFTGELFF
TRBJ2-5,TRBV3-1,CASSPPTGGGETQYF
TRBJ2-7,TRBV29-1,CSVLGPHEQYF
TRBJ2-1,TRBV11-2,CASSLEWTSDEQFF
TRBJ2-1,TRBV7-2,CASSLGQGASNEQFF
TRBJ1-3,TRBV12-3/TRBV12-4,CASSLAQVGNTIYF
TRBJ2-1,TRBV3-1,CASSQEPSGRTYNEQFF
TRBJ2-7,TRBV10-2,CASSDGTGVFGYEQYF
TRBJ1-1,TRBV14,CASSQDWRWQNTEAFF
TRBJ2-6,TRBV4-1,CASSQEGLAGYSGANVLTF
TRBJ2-1,TRBV20-1,CSARGLAGGGEQFF
TRBJ1-1,TRBV5-5,CASSLARGGTEAFF